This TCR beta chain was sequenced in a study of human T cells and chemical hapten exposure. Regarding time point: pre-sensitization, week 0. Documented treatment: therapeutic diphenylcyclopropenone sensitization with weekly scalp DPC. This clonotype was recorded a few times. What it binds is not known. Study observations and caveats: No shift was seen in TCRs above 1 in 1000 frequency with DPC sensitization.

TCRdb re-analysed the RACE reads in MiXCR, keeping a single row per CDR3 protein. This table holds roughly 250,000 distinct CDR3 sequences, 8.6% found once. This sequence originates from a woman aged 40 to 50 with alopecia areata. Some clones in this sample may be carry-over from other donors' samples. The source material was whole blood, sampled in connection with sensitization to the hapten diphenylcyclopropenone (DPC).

CDR3 sequence reads: CSARDVSGSTDTQYF. The CDR3 bases are TGCAGTGCTAGAGATGTTAGCGGGAGTACAGATACGCAGTATTTT. This chain links TRBV20-1 with TRBJ2-3; TRBD2 matches 9 bases. The CDR3 sequence is 15 residues long. V shed 0 bases, J shed 3 bases, and the junction held 4 bases outside the gene matches. Germline CDR1 and CDR2: DFQATT and SNEGSKA (reference sequence).